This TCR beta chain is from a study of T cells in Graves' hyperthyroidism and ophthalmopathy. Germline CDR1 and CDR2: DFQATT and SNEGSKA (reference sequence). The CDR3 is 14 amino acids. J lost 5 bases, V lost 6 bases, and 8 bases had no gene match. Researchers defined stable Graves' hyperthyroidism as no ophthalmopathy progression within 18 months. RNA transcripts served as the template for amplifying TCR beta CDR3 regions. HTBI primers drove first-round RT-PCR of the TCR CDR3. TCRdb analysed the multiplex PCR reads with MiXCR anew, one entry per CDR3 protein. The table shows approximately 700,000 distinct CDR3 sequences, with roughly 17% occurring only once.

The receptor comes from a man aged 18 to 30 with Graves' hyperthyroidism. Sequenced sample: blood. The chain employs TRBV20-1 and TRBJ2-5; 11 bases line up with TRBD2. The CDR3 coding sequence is TGCAGTGCAATAGCGGGAGGGCCTCGGGAGACCCAGTACTTC. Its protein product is CSAIAGGPRETQYF.